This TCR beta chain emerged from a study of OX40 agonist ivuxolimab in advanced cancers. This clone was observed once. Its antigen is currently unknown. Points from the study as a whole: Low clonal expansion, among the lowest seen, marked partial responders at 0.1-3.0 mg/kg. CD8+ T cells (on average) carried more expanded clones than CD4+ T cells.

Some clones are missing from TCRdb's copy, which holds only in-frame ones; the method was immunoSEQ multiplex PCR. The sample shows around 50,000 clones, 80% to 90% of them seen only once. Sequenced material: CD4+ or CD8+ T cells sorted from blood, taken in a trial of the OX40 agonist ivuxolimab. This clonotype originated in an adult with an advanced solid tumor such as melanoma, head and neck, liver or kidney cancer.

Here the CDR3 reads CASTRGDREFNEQFF. CDR3 nucleotides: TGTGCCAGCACTCGAGGGGACAGGGAGTTCAATGAGCAGTTCTTC. The chain links TRBV5-6 to TRBJ2-1; 9 bases align to TRBD1. There are 15 residues in the CDR3. The ends lost 6 bases at V and 6 bases at J; junction bases unmatched: 10. Germline V gives CDR1 SGHDT, CDR2 YYEEEE.